This is a list of T cell receptor beta chains from one sample in a study of CD8 T cells in ankylosing spondylitis. TCRdb used MiXCR to reprocess the 5' RACE reads, holding one entry per CDR3 protein. The sample lists some 200,000 distinct CDR3 sequences; roughly 13% were seen once. Sequencing was done on a sample of blood, either unsorted or a sorted T cell fraction (not recorded which). All receptors derive from a male donor with ankylosing spondylitis or in good health (not recorded which). Both conserved end residues are part of each CDR3. D genes are given only for firm matches. Expanded clones get a size class; other rows say once, few or many, or leave the size out.

D gene: .; clone size: few; V gene: TRBV6-1; J gene: TRBJ2-1; CDR3 DNA: TGTGCCAGCAGTGAAGTTAACGGCAGGGGTCATGGGTACAATGAGCAGTTCTTC; CDR3 protein: CASSEVNGRGHGYNEQFF
D gene: .; clone size: few; V gene: TRBV7-9; J gene: TRBJ1-1; CDR3 DNA: TGTGCCAGCAGCCTTAACCTGGGGACTGAAGCTTTCTTT; CDR3 protein: CASSLNLGTEAFF
D gene: .; clone size: few; V gene: TRBV21-1; J gene: TRBJ2-3; CDR3 DNA: TGTGCCAGCAGCAAGTCTGCAGATACGCAGTATTTT; CDR3 protein: CASSKSADTQYF
D gene: .; clone size: .; V gene: TRBV6-1; J gene: TRBJ1-4; CDR3 DNA: TGTGCCAGCAGTCCGGACGGACTTGGGGTTAATGAAAAACTGTTTTTT; CDR3 protein: CASSPDGLGVNEKLFF
D gene: .; clone size: .; V gene: TRBV20-1; J gene: TRBJ2-7; CDR3 DNA: TGCAGTGCTAGAGAAGGGATTACCTACGAGCAGTACTTC; CDR3 protein: CSAREGITYEQYF
D gene: .; clone size: few; V gene: TRBV6-2/TRBV6-3; J gene: TRBJ2-7; CDR3 DNA: TGTGCCAGCAGTCATTCCCTGGACGCAGAGGAGCAGTACTTC; CDR3 protein: CASSHSLDAEEQYF
D gene: TRBD1; clone size: .; V gene: TRBV6-1; J gene: TRBJ2-2; CDR3 DNA: TGTGCCAGCAGTACAGGGGGGTACACCGGGGAGCTGTTTTTT; CDR3 protein: CASSTGGYTGELFF
D gene: TRBD2; clone size: few; V gene: TRBV14; J gene: TRBJ2-5; CDR3 DNA: TGTGCCAGCAGCCAAGGGGACGTCGGGGGGATGTACGAGACCCAGTACTTC; CDR3 protein: CASSQGDVGGMYETQYF
D gene: .; clone size: few; V gene: TRBV2; J gene: TRBJ2-2; CDR3 DNA: TGTGCCAGCAGTGGTCAGGGAAGGACCGGGGAGCTGTTTTTT; CDR3 protein: CASSGQGRTGELFF
D gene: .; clone size: .; V gene: TRBV6-5; J gene: TRBJ2-1; CDR3 DNA: TGTGCCAGCAGTTACGGGGGAGGGGGGAACAATGAGCAGTTCTTC; CDR3 protein: CASSYGGGGNNEQFF